This T cell receptor (beta chain) came from a study of PD-1 blockade in classical Hodgkin lymphoma. The germline V gene has CDR1 LNHDA and CDR2 SQIVND (reference sequence). V lost 3 bases and J 4 bases, leaving 16 bases between the germline ends. The CDR3 has 16 amino acids. Sequencing was performed with immunoSEQ multiplex PCR; in TCRdb, only in-frame clones are kept and a portion is missing. The table lists 4,200 or so clones, over 75% of them singletons. All patients relapsed after autologous stem cell transplantation, and brentuximab vedotin exposure varied. This clonotype originated in a human donor with classical Hodgkin lymphoma. The chain has TRBV19 and TRBJ1-3, with no clear D. The starting material was peripheral blood mononuclear cells (PBMCs), obtained at baseline. CDR3 sequence reads: CASSMAGAIEGNTIYF. The CDR3 bases are TGTGCCAGTAGTATGGCGGGAGCCATCGAAGGAAACACCATATATTTT.